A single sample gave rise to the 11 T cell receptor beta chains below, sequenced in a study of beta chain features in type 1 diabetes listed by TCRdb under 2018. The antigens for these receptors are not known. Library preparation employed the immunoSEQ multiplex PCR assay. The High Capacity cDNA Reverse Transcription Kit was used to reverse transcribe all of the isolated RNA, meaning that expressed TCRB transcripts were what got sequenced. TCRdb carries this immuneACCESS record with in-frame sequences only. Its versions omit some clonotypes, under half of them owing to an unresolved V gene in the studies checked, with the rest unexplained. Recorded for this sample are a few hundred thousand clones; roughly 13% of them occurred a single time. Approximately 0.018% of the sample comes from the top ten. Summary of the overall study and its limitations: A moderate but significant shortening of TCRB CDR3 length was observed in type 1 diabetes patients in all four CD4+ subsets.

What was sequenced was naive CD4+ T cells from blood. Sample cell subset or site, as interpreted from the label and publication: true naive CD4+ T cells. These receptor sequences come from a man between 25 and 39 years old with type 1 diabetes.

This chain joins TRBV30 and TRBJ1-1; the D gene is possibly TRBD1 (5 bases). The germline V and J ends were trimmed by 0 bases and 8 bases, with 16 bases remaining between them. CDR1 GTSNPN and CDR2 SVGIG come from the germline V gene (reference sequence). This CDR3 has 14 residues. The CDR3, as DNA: TGTGCCTGGAGTGTACTGCAGGGAAGTTCAGAAGCTTTCTTT. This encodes CAWSVLQGSSEAFF.

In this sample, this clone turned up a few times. The CDR3 bases are TGTGCCAGCAGCGTACGGACAGTGAACAATGAGCAGTTCTTC. It codes for CASSVRTVNNEQFF. This sequence joins TRBV7-8 and TRBJ2-1, with D possibly being TRBD1 (6 bases). Germline V lookup: CDR1 SGHVS, CDR2 FQNEAQ. Trimming removed 5 bases at V and 5 bases at J, with 13 bases between. The CDR3 has 14 amino acids.

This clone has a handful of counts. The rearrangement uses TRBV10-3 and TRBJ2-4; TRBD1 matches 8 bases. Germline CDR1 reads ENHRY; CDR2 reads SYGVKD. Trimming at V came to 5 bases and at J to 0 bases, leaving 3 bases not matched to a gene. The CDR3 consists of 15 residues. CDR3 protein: CAISRQGLAKNIQYF. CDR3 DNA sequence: TGTGCCATCAGTAGACAGGGGCTAGCCAAAAACATTCAGTACTTC.

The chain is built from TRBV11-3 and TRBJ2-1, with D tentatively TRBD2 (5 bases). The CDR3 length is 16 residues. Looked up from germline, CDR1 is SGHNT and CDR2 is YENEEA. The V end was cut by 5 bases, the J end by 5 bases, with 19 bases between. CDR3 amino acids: CASSPRWTGPDNEQFF. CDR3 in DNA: TGTGCCAGCAGCCCAAGGTGGACTGGACCCGACAATGAGCAGTTCTTC. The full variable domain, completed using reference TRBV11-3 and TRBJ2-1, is EAGVVQSPRYKIIEKKQPVAFWCNPISGHNTLYWYLQNLGQGPELLIRYENEEAVDDSQLPKDRFSAERLKGVDSTLKIQPAELGDSAVYLCASSPRWTGPDNEQFFGPGTRLTVL.

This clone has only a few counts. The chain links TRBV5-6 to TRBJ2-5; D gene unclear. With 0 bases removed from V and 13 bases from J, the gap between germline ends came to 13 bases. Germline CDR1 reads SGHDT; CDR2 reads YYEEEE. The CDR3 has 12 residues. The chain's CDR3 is CASSLAITELYF. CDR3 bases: TGTGCCAGCAGCTTGGCAATAACAGAGCTGTACTTC.

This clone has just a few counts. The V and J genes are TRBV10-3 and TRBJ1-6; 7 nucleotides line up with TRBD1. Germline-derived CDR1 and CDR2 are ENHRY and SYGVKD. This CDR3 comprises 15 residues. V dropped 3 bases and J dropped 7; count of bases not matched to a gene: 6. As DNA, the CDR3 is TGTGCCATCAGTGATGAGGGGGCGCGAAATTCACCCCTCCACTTT. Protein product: CAISDEGARNSPLHF.

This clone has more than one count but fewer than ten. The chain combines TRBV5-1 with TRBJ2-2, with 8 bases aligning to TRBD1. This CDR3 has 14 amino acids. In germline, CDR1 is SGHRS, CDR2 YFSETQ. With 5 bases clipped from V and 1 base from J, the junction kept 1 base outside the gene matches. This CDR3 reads CASRGTGNTGELFF. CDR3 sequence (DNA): TGCGCCAGCAGAGGGACAGGGAACACCGGGGAGCTGTTTTTT.

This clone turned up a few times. CDR3 nucleotide sequence: TGTGCCAGCAGTCGGACAGGGGATGGCTACACCTTC. Amino acids: CASSRTGDGYTF. The chain carries TRBV7-9 and TRBJ1-2; TRBD1 matches 9 bases. CDR1 is SEHNR and CDR2 is FQNEAQ in the germline V gene (reference sequence). The CDR3 extends over 12 amino acids. The V and J ends lost 6 bases and 6 bases, in that order; junction bases with no gene match: 2. The variable domain in full, completed from reference TRBV7-9 and TRBJ1-2, reads DTGVSQNPRHKITKRGQNVTFRCDPISEHNRLYWYRQTLGQGPEFLTYFQNEAQLEKSRLLSDRFSAERPKGSFSTLEIQRTEQGDSAMYLCASSRTGDGYTFGSGTRLTVV.

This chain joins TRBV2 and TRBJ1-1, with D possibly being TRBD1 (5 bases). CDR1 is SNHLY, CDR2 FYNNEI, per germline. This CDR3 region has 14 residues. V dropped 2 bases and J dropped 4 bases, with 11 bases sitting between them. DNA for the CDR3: TGTGCCAGCAGTGAACGAGGGAGGGGCACTGAAGCTTTCTTT. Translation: CASSERGRGTEAFF.

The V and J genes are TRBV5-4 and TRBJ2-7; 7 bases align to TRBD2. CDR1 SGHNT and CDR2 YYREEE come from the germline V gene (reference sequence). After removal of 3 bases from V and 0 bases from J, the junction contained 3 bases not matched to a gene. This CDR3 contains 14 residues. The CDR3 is CASSSSGGSYEQYF. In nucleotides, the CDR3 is TGTGCCAGCAGCTCTAGCGGAGGCTCCTACGAGCAGTACTTC.

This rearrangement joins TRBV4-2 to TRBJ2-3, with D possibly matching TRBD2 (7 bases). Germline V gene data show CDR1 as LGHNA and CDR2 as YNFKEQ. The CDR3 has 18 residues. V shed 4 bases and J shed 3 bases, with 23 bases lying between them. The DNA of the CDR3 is TGTGCCAGCAGCCCCCAAAGGGGGGGGCCCCAGGGAACAGATACGCAGTATTTT. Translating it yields CASSPQRGGPQGTDTQYF.